This T cell receptor beta chain was identified during a study of blood T cell repertoires in COVID-19. The method was immunoSEQ multiplex PCR; TCRdb's version includes in-frame clones alone and lacks a portion of them. The sample records 470,000 or so clones, around 89% being singletons. The V gene's germline CDR1 is KGHSH and CDR2 LQKENI. V was pared by 4 bases and J by 0 bases, with 15 bases between. The CDR3 extends over 16 amino acids. This TCR was recovered from a woman aged 25 to 39 with acute or convalescent COVID-19. The V and J genes are TRBV18 and TRBJ1-1; D is perhaps TRBD1 (5 bases). Sequencing input: peripheral blood. CDR3 loop: CASSRMKQEMNTEAFF. In DNA, the CDR3 is TGTGCCAGCTCACGAATGAAACAGGAGATGAACACTGAAGCTTTCTTT. Supplemented by reference TRBV18 and TRBJ1-1, the full variable domain reads NAGVMQNPRHLVRRRGQEARLRCSPMKGHSHVYWYRQLPEEGLKFMVYLQKENIIDESGMPKERFSAEFPKEGPSILRIQQVVRGDSAAYFCASSRMKQEMNTEAFFGQGTRLTVV.